These 19 T cell receptor beta chains were all obtained from the same sample, sequenced in a study of CD4+ T cells in melanoma. TCRdb's table, derived via immunoSEQ multiplex PCR, lists solely in-frame clones and lacks some. The sample lists over 130,000 clones; roughly 91% were seen once. These TCRs come from a human donor with melanoma.

This chain connects TRBV7-3 to TRBJ2-6, with TRBD1 as a possible D gene (6 bases). The CDR3 runs 15 residues. Trimming shortened V by 5 bases and J by 0 bases, and 8 bases separated the two germline ends. Germline loops: CDR1 SGHTA, CDR2 FQGTGA. This CDR3 is CASSMGASGANVLTF. The DNA for the CDR3 is TGTGCCAGCAGCATGGGGGCCTCTGGGGCCAACGTCCTGACTTTC.

The chain couples TRBV7-9 to TRBJ1-4, with 7 nucleotides matching TRBD1. After removal of 1 base from V and 6 bases from J, the junction contained 2 bases not matched to a gene. Germline values: CDR1 SEHNR, CDR2 FQNEAQ (reference sequence). The CDR3 length is 14 residues. Here the CDR3 reads CASSLVGGDEKLFF. Here the CDR3 DNA reads TGTGCCAGCAGCTTAGTAGGGGGCGATGAAAAACTGTTTTTT.

The CDR3 nucleotides are TGTGCCAGCAGCTTAGGGCCAGCCAACTATGGCTACACCTTC. Its translation is CASSLGPANYGYTF. The rearrangement uses TRBV7-2 and TRBJ1-2; D gene uncertain. Germline-derived CDR1 and CDR2 are SGHTA and FQGNSA. CDR3 length: 14 residues. The ends were cut back, 1 base at V and 2 bases at J, with 8 bases in the middle.

The rearrangement links TRBV30 to TRBJ1-6, with 7 bases that match TRBD1. From germline, CDR1 is GTSNPN and CDR2 SVGIG (reference sequence). This CDR3 spans 14 amino acids. V shed 6 bases, J shed 1 base, and the junction held 3 bases outside the gene matches. The chain's CDR3 is CACQQGSYNSPLHF. In nucleotides, the CDR3 is TGTGCCTGTCAACAGGGGTCCTATAATTCACCCCTCCACTTT.

The chain has TRBV27 and TRBJ1-1; possibly TRBD1 for D (6 bases). The V gene lost 3 bases and the J gene lost 0 bases, with 8 bases spanning the gap. Germline CDR1 reads MNHEY; CDR2 reads SMNVEV (reference sequence). This CDR3 region has 14 residues. The CDR3 sequence is CASSFRGLNTEAFF. DNA of the CDR3: TGTGCCAGCAGTTTCAGGGGTCTGAACACTGAAGCTTTCTTT.

On this clone itself: One junction end does not reproduce the germline sequence, and a read error may be involved. J is TRBJ1-5 and V is TRBV10-3; a possible D gene is TRBD1 (5 bases). CDR1 is ENHRY and CDR2 is SYGVKD in the germline V gene. There are 14 residues in the CDR3. In DNA form, the CDR3 reads TGTGCCATAAGTGGGGCTACAGCAAATCAGCCCCAGCATTTT. Amino acid sequence: CAISGATANQPQHF.

The chain joins TRBV5-1 to TRBJ1-1; maybe TRBD1 (6 bases). The CDR3 runs to 14 residues. The germline V and J ends were trimmed by 4 bases and 1 base, with 11 bases remaining between them. Germline CDR1 is SGHRS and CDR2 is YFSETQ. CDR3 sequence reads: CASSPRTENTEAFF. As DNA, the CDR3 is TGCGCCAGCAGCCCCCGGACAGAGAACACTGAAGCTTTCTTT.

The rearrangement links TRBV5-4 to TRBJ1-1, with TRBD1 identical over 7 bases. V lost 3 bases and J lost 1; bases outside the gene matches: 6. The germline CDR1 and CDR2 sequences are SGHNT and YYREEE (reference sequence). The CDR3 spans 15 residues. CDR3 residues: CASSSYRGGNTEAFF. The CDR3 nucleotides are TGTGCCAGCAGCTCGTACAGGGGCGGGAACACTGAAGCTTTCTTT. Combining the CDR3 with reference TRBV5-4 and TRBJ1-1 gives the whole variable domain ETGVTQSPTHLIKTRGQQVTLRCSSQSGHNTVSWYQQALGQGPQFIFQYYREEENGRGNFPPRFSGLQFPNYSSELNVNALELDDSALYLCASSSYRGGNTEAFFGQGTRLTVV.

The gene calls are TRBV5-1 and TRBJ2-1; 13 nucleotides match TRBD2. The CDR3 is 16 amino acids. After removal of 4 bases from V and 6 bases from J, the junction contained 7 bases not matched to a gene. Germline CDR1 is SGHRS and CDR2 is YFSETQ. In DNA form, the CDR3 reads TGCGCCAGCAGCCCCCCTACTAGCGGGGGGGCCAATGAGCAGTTCTTC. It specifies CASSPPTSGGANEQFF.

The chain links TRBV30 to TRBJ1-2; weak D call: TRBD1 (5 bases). Per germline, CDR1 GTSNPN and CDR2 SVGIG (reference sequence). The CDR3 is 13 amino acids. The V end lost 5 bases, the J end lost 8 bases, and 18 bases lay between the germline ends. CDR3 protein: CAWGGERGGGYTF. As DNA, the CDR3 is TGTGCCTGGGGGGGGGAAAGGGGTGGAGGCTACACCTTC.

The rearrangement joins TRBV5-8 to TRBJ2-1; 12 nucleotides agree with TRBD1. Losses at the gene ends were 4 bases for V and 7 bases for J; bases not matched to a gene: 9. Germline V gene sequence: CDR1 SGHTS, CDR2 YDEGEE. This CDR3 comprises 16 residues. CDR3 DNA: TGTGCCAGCAGCGCGTACGGGACAGGGGGCTGGAATGAGCAGTTCTTC. Its protein is CASSAYGTGGWNEQFF.

The chain employs TRBV6-5 and TRBJ2-2, with 8 bases identical to TRBD1. Trimming cost V 10 bases and J 4 bases; bases outside gene matches: 5. CDR3 length: 13 amino acids. Germline CDR1 MNHEY, CDR2 SVGAGI. The CDR3 DNA reads TGTGCCACCCGACAGGGGACCACCGGGGAGCTGTTTTTT. It encodes CATRQGTTGELFF.

This clone was seen once. The gene calls are TRBV30 and TRBJ1-2; 10 bases are a match to TRBD1. This CDR3 has 15 amino acids. The V and J ends lost 5 bases and 7 bases, in that order; junction bases with no gene match: 13. The germline V gene encodes CDR1 GTSNPN and CDR2 SVGIG (reference sequence). This chain's CDR3 is CAWVPSGTGVVGYTF. The CDR3 DNA reads as TGTGCCTGGGTGCCGTCCGGGACAGGGGTCGTTGGCTACACCTTC.

This chain links TRBV18 with TRBJ1-3; no firm D call. CDR3 length: 18 amino acids. The germline V gene encodes CDR1 KGHSH and CDR2 LQKENI. Trimming cost V 1 base and J 0 bases, with 16 bases left between them. CDR3 nucleotides: TGTGCCAGCTCACCACTTTCCGGACGGGAAAACTCTGGAAACACCATATATTTT. It encodes CASSPLSGRENSGNTIYF.

J is TRBJ1-4 and V is TRBV2; D not resolved. The CDR3 loop spans 14 amino acids. Trimming cost V 3 bases and J 8 bases, with 13 bases left between them. From germline, CDR1 is SNHLY and CDR2 FYNNEI. DNA of the CDR3: TGTGCCAGCAGTGACCTCAGTCAAGGGGAAAAACTGTTTTTT. It translates to CASSDLSQGEKLFF.

The chain has TRBV14 and TRBJ2-2, with D possibly TRBD2 on 6 matching bases. CDR3 length: 18 amino acids. Between the trimmed V and J ends, which lost 0 bases and 4 bases, there was a span of 18 bases. Germline CDR1 is SGHDN and CDR2 is FVKESK. The CDR3 DNA follows: TGTGCCAGCAGCCAAGACCAAAGGAGGCGGGAAGGCACCGGGGAGCTGTTTTTT. It codes for CASSQDQRRREGTGELFF. Variable domain in full (rest from reference TRBV14 and TRBJ2-2): EAGVTQFPSHSVIEKGQTVTLRCDPISGHDNLYWYRRVMGKEIKFLLHFVKESKQDESGMPNNRFLAERTGGTYSTLKVQPAELEDSGVYFCASSQDQRRREGTGELFFGEGSRLTVL.

The V and J genes are TRBV15 and TRBJ1-1; D unresolved. The CDR3 is 13 amino acids. Trimming removed 3 bases at V and 8 bases at J, with 13 bases between. Germline V CDR1 and CDR2: LNHNV, YYDKDF (reference sequence). CDR3 loop: CATSRTGLSEAFF. CDR3 in DNA: TGTGCCACCAGCAGGACCGGACTTTCAGAAGCTTTCTTT.

This sequence joins TRBV2 and TRBJ2-1; TRBD1 is a possible D gene (5 bases). Germline V gives CDR1 SNHLY, CDR2 FYNNEI. The CDR3 spans 14 residues. Trimming removed 8 bases at V and 7 bases at J, with 18 bases between. The CDR3 loop is CASGWGRQLNEQFF. CDR3 coding DNA: TGTGCCAGCGGGTGGGGCCGACAGTTGAATGAGCAGTTCTTC.

The chain joins TRBV2 to TRBJ2-2, with D possibly matching TRBD2 (5 bases). The CDR3 totals 15 residues. Trimming removed 4 bases at V and 5 bases at J, with 14 bases between. The V gene's germline CDR1 is SNHLY and CDR2 FYNNEI. The CDR3 spells CASSVIAGSTGELFF. As DNA, the CDR3 is TGTGCCAGCAGTGTAATCGCGGGTTCGACCGGGGAGCTGTTTTTT.